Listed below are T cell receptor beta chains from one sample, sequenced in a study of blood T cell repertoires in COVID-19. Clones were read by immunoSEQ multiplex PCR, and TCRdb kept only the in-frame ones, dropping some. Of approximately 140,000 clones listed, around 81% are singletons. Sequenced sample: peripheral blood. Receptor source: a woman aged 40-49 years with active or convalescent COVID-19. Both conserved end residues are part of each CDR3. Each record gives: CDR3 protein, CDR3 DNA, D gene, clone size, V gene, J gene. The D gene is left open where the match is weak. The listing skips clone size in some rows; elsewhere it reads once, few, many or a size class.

CDR3 protein: CASSPQGFRTEAFF
CDR3 DNA: TGTGCCAGCTCACCGCAGGGCTTCAGAACTGAAGCTTTCTTT
D gene: NA
clone size: NA
V gene: TRBV18
J gene: TRBJ1-1

CDR3 protein: CASSILWADYGYTF
CDR3 DNA: TGTGCCAGTAGTATTTTGTGGGCCGACTATGGCTACACCTTC
D gene: NA
clone size: NA
V gene: TRBV19
J gene: TRBJ1-2

CDR3 protein: CAWNDGLLPNQPQHF
CDR3 DNA: TGTGCCTGGAACGACGGGTTACTGCCCAATCAGCCCCAGCATTTT
D gene: NA
clone size: few
V gene: TRBV30
J gene: TRBJ1-5

CDR3 protein: CASSAPGQGTMNTEAFF
CDR3 DNA: TGTGCCAGCAGCGCACCGGGACAGGGGACTATGAACACTGAAGCTTTCTTT
D gene: NA
clone size: NA
V gene: TRBV21-1
J gene: TRBJ1-1

CDR3 protein: CASSGTASGNTIYF
CDR3 DNA: TGTGCCAGCAGTGGGACAGCCTCTGGAAACACCATATATTTT
D gene: TRBD1
clone size: NA
V gene: TRBV6-6
J gene: TRBJ1-3

CDR3 protein: CASSLLEGQGLGEAFF
CDR3 DNA: TGTGCCAGCAGCTTATTAGAGGGACAGGGGCTCGGTGAAGCTTTCTTT
D gene: TRBD1
clone size: NA
V gene: TRBV11-2
J gene: TRBJ1-1

CDR3 protein: CASSPGQGPSGANVLTF
CDR3 DNA: TGTGCCAGCTCACCGGGACAGGGACCATCTGGGGCCAACGTCCTGACTTTC
D gene: TRBD1
clone size: NA
V gene: TRBV18
J gene: TRBJ2-6

CDR3 protein: CASSSTWGRPTGELFF
CDR3 DNA: TGTGCCAGCAGCTCCACGTGGGGGCGCCCTACCGGGGAGCTGTTTTTT
D gene: NA
clone size: few
V gene: TRBV7-2
J gene: TRBJ2-2

CDR3 protein: CASMRSEAFF
CDR3 DNA: TGTGCCAGCATGAGGTCTGAAGCTTTCTTT
D gene: NA
clone size: few
V gene: TRBV12-3/TRBV12-4
J gene: TRBJ1-1

CDR3 protein: CASSQVRGFDYGYTF
CDR3 DNA: TGTGCCAGTAGCCAAGTCAGGGGGTTCGACTATGGCTACACCTTC
D gene: TRBD1
clone size: NA
V gene: TRBV19
J gene: TRBJ1-2

CDR3 protein: CATPGLALTDTQYF
CDR3 DNA: TGCGCCACCCCGGGACTAGCATTGACAGATACGCAGTATTTT
D gene: TRBD2
clone size: NA
V gene: TRBV5-1
J gene: TRBJ2-3

CDR3 protein: CAISVYRDRGQETQYF
CDR3 DNA: TGTGCCATCAGTGTATACCGGGACAGGGGGCAAGAGACCCAGTACTTC
D gene: TRBD1
clone size: NA
V gene: TRBV10-3
J gene: TRBJ2-5

CDR3 protein: CASSFGQGALRDYGYTF
CDR3 DNA: TGTGCCAGCAGCTTCGGACAGGGGGCTCTACGGGACTATGGCTACACCTTC
D gene: TRBD1
clone size: NA
V gene: TRBV13
J gene: TRBJ1-2

CDR3 protein: CASNFPDGFSYEQYF
CDR3 DNA: TGCGCCAGCAATTTCCCCGACGGGTTTTCCTACGAGCAGTACTTC
D gene: NA
clone size: once
V gene: TRBV5-1
J gene: TRBJ2-7

CDR3 protein: CASSIRGASTDTQYF
CDR3 DNA: TGTGCCAGTAGTATTAGGGGCGCTAGCACAGATACGCAGTATTTT
D gene: NA
clone size: NA
V gene: TRBV19
J gene: TRBJ2-3

CDR3 protein: CASSFGDRRNTEAFF
CDR3 DNA: TGTGCCAGCAGTTTCGGGGACAGGAGGAACACTGAAGCTTTCTTT
D gene: TRBD1
clone size: NA
V gene: TRBV27
J gene: TRBJ1-1

CDR3 protein: CASSEFGNSPLHF
CDR3 DNA: TGCGCCAGCAGTGAGTTCGGGAATTCACCCCTCCACTTT
D gene: NA
clone size: NA
V gene: TRBV10-1
J gene: TRBJ1-6

CDR3 protein: CASRRGMSTDTQYF
CDR3 DNA: TGTGCCAGCAGGAGGGGGATGAGCACAGATACGCAGTATTTT
D gene: NA
clone size: NA
V gene: TRBV7-2
J gene: TRBJ2-3

CDR3 protein: CASSTTGTSQYF
CDR3 DNA: TGTGCCAGCAGTACCACCGGGACTTCGCAGTATTTT
D gene: NA
clone size: NA
V gene: TRBV6-6
J gene: TRBJ2-3

CDR3 protein: CASSLSGTGGMNTEAFF
CDR3 DNA: TGTGCCAGCAGTTTAAGCGGGACAGGTGGTATGAACACTGAAGCTTTCTTT
D gene: TRBD1
clone size: once
V gene: TRBV28
J gene: TRBJ1-1

CDR3 protein: CASSVRILDREKAFF
CDR3 DNA: TGTGCCAGCAGCGTACGAATCTTGGACAGGGAGAAAGCTTTCTTT
D gene: TRBD1
clone size: NA
V gene: TRBV9
J gene: TRBJ1-1

CDR3 protein: CATRPSGARGNTIYF
CDR3 DNA: TGTGCCACTAGACCTTCAGGGGCGAGGGGAAACACCATATATTTT
D gene: NA
clone size: NA
V gene: TRBV6-1
J gene: TRBJ1-3

CDR3 protein: CSVDSGGNTEAFF
CDR3 DNA: TGCAGCGTTGATTCAGGGGGAAACACTGAAGCTTTCTTT
D gene: TRBD1
clone size: few
V gene: TRBV29-1
J gene: TRBJ1-1

CDR3 protein: CASSMERAQPQHF
CDR3 DNA: TGTGCCAGTAGTATGGAGAGGGCTCAGCCCCAGCATTTT
D gene: NA
clone size: NA
V gene: TRBV19
J gene: TRBJ1-5

CDR3 protein: CASRRTGVYGYTF
CDR3 DNA: TGTGCCAGCAGACGGACAGGGGTCTATGGCTACACCTTC
D gene: TRBD1
clone size: NA
V gene: TRBV12-3/TRBV12-4
J gene: TRBJ1-2

CDR3 protein: CASSPLRGGAAGANVLTF
CDR3 DNA: TGTGCCAGTAGTCCCCTAAGGGGCGGGGCCGCTGGGGCCAACGTCCTGACTTTC
D gene: NA
clone size: NA
V gene: TRBV19
J gene: TRBJ2-6

CDR3 protein: CATRFNEQFF
CDR3 DNA: TGTGCCACCCGTTTCAATGAGCAGTTCTTC
D gene: NA
clone size: NA
V gene: TRBV19
J gene: TRBJ2-1

CDR3 protein: CASSYGQGVWYGYTF
CDR3 DNA: TGTGCCAGCAGTTACGGACAGGGAGTTTGGTATGGCTACACCTTC
D gene: TRBD1
clone size: few
V gene: TRBV6-5
J gene: TRBJ1-2